This T cell receptor beta chain was documented in a study of T cell responses to AZD1222 COVID-19 vaccine. Comment on this clone: Antigen: not known.

Profiling relied on immunoSEQ multiplex PCR, and the TCRdb table lists in-frame clones only, not all of them. Here the sample spans 55,000 to 75,000 clones, more than 65% being singletons. Findings of the study overall: Reports indicate that nearly half of spike-specific TCRs are directed at unmutated variant regions. Researchers report vaccine-associated CD4 TCRs spanning spike, with dominance at 160-218 and 743-854. At baseline, seropositivity was found in only a handful of AZD1222 recipients. White British people made up most donors, females outnumbered males, and clonal diversity was possibly underestimated.

The specimen comprised peripheral blood, sampled on day 0 of MenACWY control vaccination. This clonotype was sampled from an adult in good health.

CDR3 sequence (DNA): TGTGCCAGCAGCTTAAGAGTTACAGGGGTCGGTGCAGATACGCAGTATTTT. Its translation is CASSLRVTGVGADTQYF. The J gene is TRBJ2-3, the V gene TRBV7-6; TRBD1 agrees at 7 bases. Germline trimming cut 2 bases from V and 4 bases from J; bases unmatched to any gene: 12. This CDR3 has 17 residues. Germline CDR1 reads SGHVS; CDR2 reads FNYEAQ. The full variable domain, rest sourced from reference TRBV7-6 and TRBJ2-3, is GAGVSQSPRYKVTKRGQDVALRCDPISGHVSLYWYRQALGQGPEFLTYFNYEAQQDKSGLPNDRFSAERPEGSISTLTIQRTEQRDSAMYRCASSLRVTGVGADTQYFGPGTRLTVL.